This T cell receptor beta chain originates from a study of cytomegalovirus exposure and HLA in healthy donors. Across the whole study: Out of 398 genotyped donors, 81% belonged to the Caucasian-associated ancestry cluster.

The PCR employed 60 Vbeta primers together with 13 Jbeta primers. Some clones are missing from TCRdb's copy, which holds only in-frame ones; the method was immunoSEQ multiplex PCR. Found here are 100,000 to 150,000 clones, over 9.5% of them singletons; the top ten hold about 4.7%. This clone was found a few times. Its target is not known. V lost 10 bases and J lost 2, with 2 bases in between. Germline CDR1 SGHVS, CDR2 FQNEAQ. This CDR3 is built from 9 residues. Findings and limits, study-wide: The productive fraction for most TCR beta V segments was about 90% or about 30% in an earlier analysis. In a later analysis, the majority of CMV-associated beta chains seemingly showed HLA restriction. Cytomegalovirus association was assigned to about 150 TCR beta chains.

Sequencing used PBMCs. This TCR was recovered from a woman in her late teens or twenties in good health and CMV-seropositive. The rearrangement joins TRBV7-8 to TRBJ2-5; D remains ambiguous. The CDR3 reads CAIQETQYF. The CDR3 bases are TGTGCCATACAAGAGACCCAGTACTTC.